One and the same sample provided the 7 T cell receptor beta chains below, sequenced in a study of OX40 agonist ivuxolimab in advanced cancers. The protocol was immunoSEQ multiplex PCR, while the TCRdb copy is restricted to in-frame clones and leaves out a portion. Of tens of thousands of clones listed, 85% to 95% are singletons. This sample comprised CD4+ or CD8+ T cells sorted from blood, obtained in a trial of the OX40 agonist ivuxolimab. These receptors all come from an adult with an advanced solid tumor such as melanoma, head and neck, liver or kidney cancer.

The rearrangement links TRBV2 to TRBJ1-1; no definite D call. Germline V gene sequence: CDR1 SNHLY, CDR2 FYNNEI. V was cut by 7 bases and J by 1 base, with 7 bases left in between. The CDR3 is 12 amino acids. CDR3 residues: CASNDPNTEAFF. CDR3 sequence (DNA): TGTGCCAGCAACGACCCGAACACTGAAGCTTTCTTT.

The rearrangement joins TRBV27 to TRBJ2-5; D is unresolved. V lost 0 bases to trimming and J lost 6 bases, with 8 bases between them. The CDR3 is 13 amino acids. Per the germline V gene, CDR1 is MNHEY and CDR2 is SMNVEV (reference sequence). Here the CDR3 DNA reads TGTGCCAGCAGTTTATCCGGTGAGCAGACCCAGTACTTC. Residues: CASSLSGEQTQYF.

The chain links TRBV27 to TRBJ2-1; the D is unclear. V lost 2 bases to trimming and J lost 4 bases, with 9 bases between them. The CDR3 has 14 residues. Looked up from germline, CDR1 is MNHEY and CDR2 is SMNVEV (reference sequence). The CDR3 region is CASSLGAAYNEQFF. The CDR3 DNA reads TGTGCCAGCAGTTTAGGTGCGGCGTACAATGAGCAGTTCTTC.

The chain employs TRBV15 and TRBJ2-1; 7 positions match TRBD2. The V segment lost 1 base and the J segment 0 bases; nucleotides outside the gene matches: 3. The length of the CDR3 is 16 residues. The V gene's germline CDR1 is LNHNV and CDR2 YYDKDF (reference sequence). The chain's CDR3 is CATSRVGTTSYNEQFF. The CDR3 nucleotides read TGTGCCACCAGCAGAGTCGGGACTACCTCCTACAATGAGCAGTTCTTC.

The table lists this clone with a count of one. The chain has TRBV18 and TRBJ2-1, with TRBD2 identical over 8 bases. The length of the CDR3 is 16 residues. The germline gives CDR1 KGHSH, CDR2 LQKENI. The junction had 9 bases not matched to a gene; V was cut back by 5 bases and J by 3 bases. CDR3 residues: CASSRGVAGSYNEQFF. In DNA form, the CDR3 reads TGTGCCAGCTCAAGGGGGGTAGCGGGGAGCTACAATGAGCAGTTCTTC.

CDR3 sequence: CASLGTYRLLTEAFF. The CDR3, as DNA: TGTGCCAGCCTTGGGACATACCGTCTTCTCACTGAAGCTTTCTTT. The chain links TRBV21-1 to TRBJ1-1; TRBD1 is the table's D call, not checked against the DNA. TRBV21-1 is termed a pseudogene. The CDR3 runs to 15 residues.

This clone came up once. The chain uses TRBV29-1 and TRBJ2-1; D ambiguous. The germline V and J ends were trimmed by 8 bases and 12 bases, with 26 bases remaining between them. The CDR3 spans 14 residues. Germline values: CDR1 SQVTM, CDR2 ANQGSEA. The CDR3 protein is CSSPSETVASGQFF. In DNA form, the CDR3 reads TGCAGCTCCCCTTCTGAGACGGTGGCGTCTGGGCAGTTCTTC.